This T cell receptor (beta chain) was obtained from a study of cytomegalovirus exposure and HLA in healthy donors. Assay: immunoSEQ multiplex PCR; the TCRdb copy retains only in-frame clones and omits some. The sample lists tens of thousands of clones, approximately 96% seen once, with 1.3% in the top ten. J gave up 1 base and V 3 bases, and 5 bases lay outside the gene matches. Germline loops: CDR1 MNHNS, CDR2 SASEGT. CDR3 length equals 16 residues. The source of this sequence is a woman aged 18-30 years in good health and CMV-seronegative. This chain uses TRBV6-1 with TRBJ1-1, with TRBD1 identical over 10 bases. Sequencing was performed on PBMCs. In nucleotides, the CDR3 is TGTGCCAGCAGTGAGGGACAGGGGACGACGAACACTGAAGCTTTCTTT. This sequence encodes CASSEGQGTTNTEAFF.